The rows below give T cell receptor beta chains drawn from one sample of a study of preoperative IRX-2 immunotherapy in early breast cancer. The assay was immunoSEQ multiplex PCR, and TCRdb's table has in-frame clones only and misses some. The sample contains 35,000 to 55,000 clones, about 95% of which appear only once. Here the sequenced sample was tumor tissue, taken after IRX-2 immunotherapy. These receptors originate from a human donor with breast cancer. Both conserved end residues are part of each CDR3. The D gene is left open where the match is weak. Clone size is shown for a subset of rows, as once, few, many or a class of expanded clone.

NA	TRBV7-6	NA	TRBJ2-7	TGTGCCAGCAGCTTATTGGGAGGGGGCTACGAGCAGTACTTC	CASSLLGGGYEQYF
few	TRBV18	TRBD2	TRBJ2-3	TGTGCCAGCTCCCGCCTGACTAGCGCAGATACGCAGTATTTT	CASSRLTSADTQYF
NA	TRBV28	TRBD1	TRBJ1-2	TGTGCCAGCAGTTTATTGGTCAGGGGGACAAGGGGCTACACCTTC	CASSLLVRGTRGYTF
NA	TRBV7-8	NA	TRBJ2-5	TGTGCCAGCAAAGTCCCTGGGGGAGCAGAGACCCAGTACTTC	CASKVPGGAETQYF
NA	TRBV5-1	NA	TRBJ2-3	TGCGCCAGCAGCTTGGCCCCAGATACGCAGTATTTT	CASSLAPDTQYF
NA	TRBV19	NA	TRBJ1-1	TGTGCCAGTAGTATAGTAAGGTTCGGAGGCACTGAAGCTTTCTTT	CASSIVRFGGTEAFF
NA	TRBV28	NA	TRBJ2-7	TGTGCCAGCAGCGCTGTACAGGGACGATGGCAGTACTTC	CASSAVQGRWQYF
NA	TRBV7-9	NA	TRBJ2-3	TGTGCCAGCATCGAGGGGTCCACAGATACGCAGTATTTT	CASIEGSTDTQYF
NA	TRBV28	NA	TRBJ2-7	TGTGCCAGCATTCCCCTGGACGGAGCTTTCTACGAGCAGTACTTC	CASIPLDGAFYEQYF
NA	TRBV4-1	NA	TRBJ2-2	TGCGCCAGCAGCCAAAAGGCAGGGGGGGCCGGGGAGCTGTTTTTT	CASSQKAGGAGELFF
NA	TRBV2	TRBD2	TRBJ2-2	TGTGCCAGCAGCACGGGGAGACTAGCTTACACCGGGGAGCTGTTTTTT	CASSTGRLAYTGELFF
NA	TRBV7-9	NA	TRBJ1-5	TGTGCCAGCAGCTTAGACAGGGCCCAGCCCCAGCATTTT	CASSLDRAQPQHF
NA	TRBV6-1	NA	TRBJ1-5	TGTGCCAGCAGTCTGGACGGGGTAGGACAGCCCCAGCATTTT	CASSLDGVGQPQHF
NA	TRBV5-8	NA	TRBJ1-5	TGTGCCAGCAGCTACAGGGGCAATCAGCCCCAGCATTTT	CASSYRGNQPQHF
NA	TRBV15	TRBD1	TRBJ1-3	TGTGCCACCAGCCCCCCCCCAGGGGGGATGGGAAACACCATATATTTT	CATSPPPGGMGNTIYF
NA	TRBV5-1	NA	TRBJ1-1	TGCGCCAGCAGCGGGCTACAGGGTATTACTGAAGCTTTCTTT	CASSGLQGITEAFF
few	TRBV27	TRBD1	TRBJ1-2	TGTGCCAGCAGTCCTACAGGGGTAACGGACTATGGCTACACCTTC	CASSPTGVTDYGYTF
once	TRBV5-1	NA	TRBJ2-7	TGCGCCAGCAAGGTAGCATCCGGGACGGAGGCCTACGAGCAGTACTTC	CASKVASGTEAYEQYF
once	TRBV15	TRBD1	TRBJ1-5	TGTGCCACCAGCAGAGGGGACAGGGCCTATCAGCCCCAGCATTTT	CATSRGDRAYQPQHF
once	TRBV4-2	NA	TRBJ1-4	TGTGCCAGCAGCCAAGATGGGAGGGGGACTAATGAAAAACTGTTTTTT	CASSQDGRGTNEKLFF
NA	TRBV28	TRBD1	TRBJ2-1	TGTGCCAGCAGTTTCCGGGACAGGTACAATGAGCAGTTCTTC	CASSFRDRYNEQFF
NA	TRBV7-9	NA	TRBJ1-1	TGTGCCAGCAGCTTAGGAACCGCGGGCACTGAAGCTTTCTTT	CASSLGTAGTEAFF
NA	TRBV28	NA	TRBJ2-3	TGTGCCAGCAGTTTATTGACAGATACGCAGTATTTT	CASSLLTDTQYF
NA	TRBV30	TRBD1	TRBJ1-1	TGTGCCTGGTTCCCTAGGGGGCGGCGGTGGACTGAAGCTTTCTTT	CAWFPRGRRWTEAFF
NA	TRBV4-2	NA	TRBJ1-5	TGTGCCAGCAGCCAAGAATGGTTGGCAGGGGATCAGCCCCAGCATTTT	CASSQEWLAGDQPQHF
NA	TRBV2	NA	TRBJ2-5	TGTGCCAGCAGGATGTCCCGGGTGGGCCAAGAGACCCAGTACTTC	CASRMSRVGQETQYF
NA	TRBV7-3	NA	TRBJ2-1	TGTGCCAGCAGCACTAACGGCGGGGCGGGACCCCGGGGCAATGAGCAGTTCTTC	CASSTNGGAGPRGNEQFF
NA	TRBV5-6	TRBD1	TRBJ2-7	TGTGCCAGCAGCCGTAGGGGGCCCATAGGGGTGCAGTACTTC	CASSRRGPIGVQYF
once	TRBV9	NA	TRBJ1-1	TGTGCCAGCAGCCGTAACGGCATGAACACTGAAGCTTTCTTT	CASSRNGMNTEAFF
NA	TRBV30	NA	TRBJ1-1	TGTGCCTGGAATGAGGGGTTCTCTGAAGCTTTCTTT	CAWNEGFSEAFF
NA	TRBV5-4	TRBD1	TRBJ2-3	TGTGCCAGCAGTCGGGACAGGGAAACAGATACGCAGTATTTT	CASSRDRETDTQYF
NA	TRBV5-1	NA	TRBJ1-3	TGCGCCAGCAGCCCGTTGCGGGCCTCTGGAAACACCATATATTTT	CASSPLRASGNTIYF
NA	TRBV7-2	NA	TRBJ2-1	TGTGCCAGCAGCTTAGTAGCTATCGCGCAGTTCTTC	CASSLVAIAQFF
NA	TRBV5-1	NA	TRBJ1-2	TGCGCCAGCAGCTTGGCCAAGGGGAGTACAGGCTACACCTTC	CASSLAKGSTGYTF
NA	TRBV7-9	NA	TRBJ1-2	TGTGCCAGCAGCCTAAGTTATGGCTACACCTTC	CASSLSYGYTF
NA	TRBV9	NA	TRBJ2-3	TGTGCCAGCAGCGTAGGCGAGGGTTTGGATACGCAGTATTTT	CASSVGEGLDTQYF
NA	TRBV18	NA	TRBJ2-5	TGTGCCAGCTCACCCCAGGGTAATAAAGAGACCCAGTACTTC	CASSPQGNKETQYF
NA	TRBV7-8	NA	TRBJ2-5	TGTGCCAGCAGCTTAGTGGGACTCAGGACCCAGTACTTC	CASSLVGLRTQYF
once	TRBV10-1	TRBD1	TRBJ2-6	TGCGCCAGCAGAGCAGACAGGGCAGTTCACTCTGGGGCCAACGTCCTGACTTTC	CASRADRAVHSGANVLTF
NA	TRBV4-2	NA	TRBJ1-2	TGTGCCAGCAGCCAAGATCGCCCCTCTGTACCGGGACGGTGGACGAATGGCTACACCTTC	CASSQDRPSVPGRWTNGYTF
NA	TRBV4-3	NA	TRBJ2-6	TGCGCCAGCAGCCAAGAAGTCGGGCTCTCTGGGGCCAACGTCCTGACTTTC	CASSQEVGLSGANVLTF
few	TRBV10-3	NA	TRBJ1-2	TGTGCCATCAAGGGCTATGGCTACACCTTC	CAIKGYGYTF
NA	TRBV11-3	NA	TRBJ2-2	TGTGCCAGCAGCCACAGGGGGGGGGCCGGGGAGCTGTTTTTT	CASSHRGGAGELFF
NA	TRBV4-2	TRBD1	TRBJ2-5	TGTGCCAGCAGCCAAGATGGGCGGACAGGCGGGGAGACCCAGTACTTC	CASSQDGRTGGETQYF
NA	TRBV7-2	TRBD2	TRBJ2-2	TGTGCCAGCAGCTCCCGAGGACTAGCCTGGAACACCGGGGAGCTGTTTTTT	CASSSRGLAWNTGELFF
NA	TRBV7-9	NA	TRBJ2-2	TGTGCCAGCAGCCCGCCCACCTGGACCGGGGAGCTGTTTTTT	CASSPPTWTGELFF
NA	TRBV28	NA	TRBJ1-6	TGTGCAACCCGTACCGAGGCCCTCCACTTT	CATRTEALHF
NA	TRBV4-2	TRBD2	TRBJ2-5	TGTGCCAGCAGCCAAGGGGGACTAGCGGGAGGGGGAGAGACCCAGTACTTC	CASSQGGLAGGGETQYF
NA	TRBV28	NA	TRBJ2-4	TGTGCCAGCAGTTTACTCACGTCGCGGGAAACGGGCATTCAGTACTTC	CASSLLTSRETGIQYF
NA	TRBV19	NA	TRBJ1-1	TGTGCCAGTAGTATAGGTCCCCAGAACACTGAAGCTTTCTTT	CASSIGPQNTEAFF
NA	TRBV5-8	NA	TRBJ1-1	TGTGCCAGCAGCTATCTAATGGGGAACACTGAAGCTTTCTTT	CASSYLMGNTEAFF
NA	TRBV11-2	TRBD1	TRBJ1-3	TGTGCCAGCAGCTTAGCCATGGGACAGCGAAACACCATATATTTT	CASSLAMGQRNTIYF
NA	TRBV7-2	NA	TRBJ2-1	TGTGCCAGCAGCTTCCGAGCCGTCGGGGCAAATGAGCAGTTCTTC	CASSFRAVGANEQFF
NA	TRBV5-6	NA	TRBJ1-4	TGTGCCAGCAGCGACTGGGCAACTAATGAAAAACTGTTTTTT	CASSDWATNEKLFF
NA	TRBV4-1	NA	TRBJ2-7	TGCGCCAGCAGCCAAGATTCACTTCAGACCTACGAGCAGTACTTC	CASSQDSLQTYEQYF